These 12 T cell receptor beta chains share one sample of origin, sequenced in a study of shared clonotypes between healthy human individuals. Data came from immunoSEQ multiplex PCR; TCRdb stores just in-frame clones and leaves some out. The sample holds 800,000 to 1,200,000 clones, more than 75% seen once. What was sequenced was memory CD4+ T cells from PBMCs. Stated subset: CD45RA-negative fraction. Receptor source: a man in his late teens or twenties in good health. Some clones in this sample may be carry-over from other donors' samples.

The rearrangement joins TRBV2 to TRBJ1-4, with D maybe TRBD1 (5 bases). The V gene lost 7 bases and the J gene lost 8 bases, with 23 bases spanning the gap. CDR1 is SNHLY and CDR2 is FYNNEI in the germline V gene. The CDR3 spans 16 residues. The CDR3 DNA reads TGTGCCAGCATGAGGGGCAGGGAGGACGGTGAGGAAAAACTGTTTTTT. Translating gives CASMRGREDGEEKLFF.

The rearrangement joins TRBV5-4 to TRBJ2-6; tentatively, D is TRBD2 (5 bases). Deletions cut 3 bases from V and 1 base from J, with 5 bases between. The CDR3 length is 14 residues. Germline V CDR1 and CDR2: SGHNT, YYREEE (reference sequence). CDR3 sequence: CASSSGSGANVLTF. The CDR3 nucleotides are TGTGCCAGCAGCTCGGGATCTGGGGCCAACGTCCTGACTTTC.

V is TRBV28 and J is TRBJ2-3, with TRBD2 matching over 9 bases. This CDR3 region has 14 residues. V was pared by 7 bases and J by 4 bases, with 6 bases of the junction left unmatched. From germline, CDR1 is MDHEN and CDR2 SYDVKM. The chain's CDR3 is CASTISGRADTQYF. CDR3 nucleotides: TGTGCCAGCACTATTAGCGGGAGAGCAGATACGCAGTATTTT.

This clone was seen only once. V is TRBV2 and J is TRBJ2-1, with D maybe TRBD1 (5 bases). The length of the CDR3 is 14 residues. Trimming left V 6 bases short and J 7 bases short, with 16 bases between. Germline V gives CDR1 SNHLY, CDR2 FYNNEI. DNA of the CDR3: TGTGCCAGCAGCGTCTTAGGGGTTCCTAATGAGCAGTTCTTC. Residues: CASSVLGVPNEQFF.

The gene calls are TRBV2 and TRBJ1-1; TRBD1 matches at 9 bases. Germline CDR1 reads SNHLY; CDR2 reads FYNNEI. The CDR3 runs 16 residues. The V and J ends lost 6 bases and 3 bases, in that order; junction bases with no gene match: 11. Written as DNA, the CDR3 is TGTGCCAGCAGGCCGGGACAGGGTGGGTGGTACACTGAAGCTTTCTTT. Translating gives CASRPGQGGWYTEAFF.

The V call is TRBV6-6, the J call TRBJ1-1; D perhaps matches TRBD1 (5 bases). The CDR3 loop spans 12 amino acids. Germline lookup yields CDR1 MNHNY and CDR2 SVGAGI (reference sequence). V was shortened by 5 bases and J by 10 bases, with 14 bases between the two germline ends. The CDR3 DNA reads as TGTGCCAGCAGTCCCAGTCCGGGGGTAGCTTTCTTT. Translated, it gives CASSPSPGVAFF.

This clone was detected only a few times. The chain joins TRBV29-1 to TRBJ2-7; 13 bases align to TRBD2. The CDR3 length is 14 residues. Looked up from germline, CDR1 is SQVTM and CDR2 is ANQGSEA. The V gene end was trimmed by 4 bases and the J gene end by 3 bases; junction bases not matched to a gene: 3. The CDR3: CSVGTSGRGYEQYF. CDR3 nucleotide sequence: TGCAGCGTTGGGACTAGCGGGAGAGGCTACGAGCAGTACTTC.

The sample holds a few counts of this clone. V is TRBV7-2 and J is TRBJ1-5; D call uncertain. The CDR3 consists of 15 residues. Trimming took off 5 bases at V and 1 base at J, with 12 bases between the two ends. The V gene's germline CDR1 is SGHTA and CDR2 FQGNSA. The DNA for the CDR3 is TGTGCCAGCAGCCAATACTTTGGGAGCAATCAGCCCCAGCATTTT. Protein sequence: CASSQYFGSNQPQHF.

The CDR3 here is CSASGAANTGELFF. CDR3 bases: TGCAGCGCCTCTGGGGCGGCCAACACCGGGGAGCTGTTTTTT. The genes are TRBV29-1 and TRBJ2-2; D is possibly TRBD1 (5 bases). The CDR3 length is 14 residues. In germline, CDR1 is SQVTM, CDR2 ANQGSEA. Trimming took off 7 bases at V and 2 bases at J, with 14 bases between the two ends.

The genes are TRBV7-2 and TRBJ2-5; 10 bases map to TRBD2. J lost 2 bases, V lost 3 bases, and 6 bases had no gene match. Germline V gene data show CDR1 as SGHTA and CDR2 as FQGNSA. The length of the CDR3 is 16 residues. CDR3 nucleotides: TGTGCCAGCAGCTTCCGTCGGACTAGCGGTCAAGAGACCCAGTACTTC. Encoded protein: CASSFRRTSGQETQYF.

The V and J genes are TRBV2 and TRBJ2-1, with D perhaps being TRBD1 or TRBD2 (5 bases each). Trimming shortened V by 8 bases and J by 5 bases, and 7 bases separated the two germline ends. The CDR3 runs 11 residues. The germline V gene has CDR1 SNHLY and CDR2 FYNNEI. The CDR3 loop reads CASRDHNEQFF. The CDR3 DNA reads as TGTGCCAGCCGGGACCACAATGAGCAGTTCTTC.

This CDR3 is CASRKQGIDEQYF. In DNA, the CDR3 is TGTGCCAGCAGAAAACAGGGGATTGACGAGCAGTACTTC. The genes are TRBV6-1 and TRBJ2-7; the match to TRBD1 covers 7 bases. This CDR3 has 13 amino acids. Germline V gene lookup returns CDR1 MNHNS and CDR2 SASEGT. V shed 6 bases, J shed 5 bases, and the junction held 7 bases outside the gene matches.